This entry describes one TCR beta chain. As yet, its antigen is unknown. This entry comes from a study of shared clonotypes between healthy human individuals. Overall study context: Sampling drew on donors who were a couple of women and three men aged 18 to 49. The study, taken as a whole, reports: Memory subsets generally showed lower estimated richness than naive subsets.

The repertoire was sequenced with immunoSEQ multiplex PCR; TCRdb's copy has only in-frame clones and lacks some. The data show hundreds of thousands of clones, approximately 73% seen once. The TCR was taken from a woman aged 25 to 45 in good health. The material sequenced was memory CD4+ T cells sorted from blood. Subset specified: CD45RA-negative fraction.

CDR3 DNA sequence: TGTGCCAGCCACGGATACCAAGAGACCCAGTACTTC. Translated: CASHGYQETQYF. This chain joins TRBV6-6 and TRBJ2-5, with unresolved D. V was pared by 8 bases and J by 0 bases, with 7 bases between. This CDR3 region has 12 residues. The germline V gene encodes CDR1 MNHNY and CDR2 SVGAGI (reference sequence).